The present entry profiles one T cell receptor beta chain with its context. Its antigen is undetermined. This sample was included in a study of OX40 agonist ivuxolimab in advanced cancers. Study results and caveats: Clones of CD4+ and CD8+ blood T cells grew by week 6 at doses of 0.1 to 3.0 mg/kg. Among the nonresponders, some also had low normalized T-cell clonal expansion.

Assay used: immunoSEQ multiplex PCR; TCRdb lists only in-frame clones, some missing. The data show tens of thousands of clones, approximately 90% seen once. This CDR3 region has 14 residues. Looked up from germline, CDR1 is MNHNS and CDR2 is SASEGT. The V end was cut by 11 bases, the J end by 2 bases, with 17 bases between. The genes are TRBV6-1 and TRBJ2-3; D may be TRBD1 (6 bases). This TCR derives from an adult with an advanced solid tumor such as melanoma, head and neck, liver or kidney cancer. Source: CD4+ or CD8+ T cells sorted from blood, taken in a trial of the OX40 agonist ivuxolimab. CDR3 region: CAAGREGDTDTQYF. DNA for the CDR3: TGTGCCGCCGGGCGTGAGGGGGACACAGATACGCAGTATTTT.